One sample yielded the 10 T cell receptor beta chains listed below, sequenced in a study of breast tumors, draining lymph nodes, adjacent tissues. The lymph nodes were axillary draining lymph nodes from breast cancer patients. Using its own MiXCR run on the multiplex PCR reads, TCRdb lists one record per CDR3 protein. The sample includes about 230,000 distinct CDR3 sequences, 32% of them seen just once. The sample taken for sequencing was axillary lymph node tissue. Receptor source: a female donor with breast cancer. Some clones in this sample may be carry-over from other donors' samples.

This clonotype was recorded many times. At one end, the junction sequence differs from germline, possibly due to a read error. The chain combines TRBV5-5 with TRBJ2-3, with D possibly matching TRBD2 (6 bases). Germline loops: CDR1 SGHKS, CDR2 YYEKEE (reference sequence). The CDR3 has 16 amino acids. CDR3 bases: TGTGCCAGCACCTTGAGCGTCACGGGGGGCACAGATACGCAGTATTTT. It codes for CASTLSVTGGTDTQYF. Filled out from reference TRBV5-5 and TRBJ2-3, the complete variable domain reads DAGVTQSPTHLIKTRGQQVTLRCSPISGHKSVSWYQQVLGQGPQFIFQYYEKEERGRGNFPDRFSARQFPNYSSELNVNALLLGDSALYLCASTLSVTGGTDTQYFGPGTRLTVL.

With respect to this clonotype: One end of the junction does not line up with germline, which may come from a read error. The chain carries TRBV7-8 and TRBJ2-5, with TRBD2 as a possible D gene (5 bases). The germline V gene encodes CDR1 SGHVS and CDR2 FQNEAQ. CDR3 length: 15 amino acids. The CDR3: CASSPPLGFEETQHF. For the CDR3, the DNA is TGTGCCAGCAGCCCACCACTAGGGTTTGAGGAGACCCAGCACTTC.

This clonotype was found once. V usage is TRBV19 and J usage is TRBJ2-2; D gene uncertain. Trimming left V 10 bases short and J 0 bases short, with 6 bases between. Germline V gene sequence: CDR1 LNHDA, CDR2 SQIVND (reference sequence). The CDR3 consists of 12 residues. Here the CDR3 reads CATVANTGELFF. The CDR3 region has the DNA TGTGCCACGGTCGCGAACACCGGGGAGCTGTTTTTT.

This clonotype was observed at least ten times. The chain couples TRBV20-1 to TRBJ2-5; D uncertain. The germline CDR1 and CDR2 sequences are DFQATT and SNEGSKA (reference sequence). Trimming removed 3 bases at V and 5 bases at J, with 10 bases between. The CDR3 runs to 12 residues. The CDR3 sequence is CSASIRRETQYF. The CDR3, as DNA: TGCAGTGCTAGTATCAGAAGGGAGACCCAGTACTTC.

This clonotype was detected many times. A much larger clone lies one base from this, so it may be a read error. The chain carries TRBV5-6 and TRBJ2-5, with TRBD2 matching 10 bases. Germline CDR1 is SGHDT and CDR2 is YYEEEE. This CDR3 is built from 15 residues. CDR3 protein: CASSLWLAGEETRYF. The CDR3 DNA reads TGTGCCAGCAGCTTGTGGCTAGCGGGAGAAGAGACCCGGTACTTC.

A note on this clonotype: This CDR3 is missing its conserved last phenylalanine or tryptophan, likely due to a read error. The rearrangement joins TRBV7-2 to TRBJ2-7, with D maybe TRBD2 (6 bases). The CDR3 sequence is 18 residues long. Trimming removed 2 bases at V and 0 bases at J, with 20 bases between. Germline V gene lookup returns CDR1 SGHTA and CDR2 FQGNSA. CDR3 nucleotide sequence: TGTGCCAGCAGCTTAAGTCGACCGGGAGTCGGGAGCTCCTACGAGCAGTACCAA. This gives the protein CASSLSRPGVGSSYEQYQ.

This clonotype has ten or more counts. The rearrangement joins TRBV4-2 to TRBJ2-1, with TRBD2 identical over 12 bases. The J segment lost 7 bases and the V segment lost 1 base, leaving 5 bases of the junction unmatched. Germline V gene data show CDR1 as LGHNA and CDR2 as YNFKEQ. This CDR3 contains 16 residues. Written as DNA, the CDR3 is TGTGCCAGCAGCCAAGCCGGGACTAGCGGGCTAAATGAGCAGTTCTTC. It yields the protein CASSQAGTSGLNEQFF.

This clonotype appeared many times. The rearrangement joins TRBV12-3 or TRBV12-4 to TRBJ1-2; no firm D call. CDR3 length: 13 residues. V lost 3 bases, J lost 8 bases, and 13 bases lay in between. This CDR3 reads CASSFDGVTGYTF. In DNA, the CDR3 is TGTGCCAGCAGTTTCGATGGGGTAACGGGCTACACCTTC.

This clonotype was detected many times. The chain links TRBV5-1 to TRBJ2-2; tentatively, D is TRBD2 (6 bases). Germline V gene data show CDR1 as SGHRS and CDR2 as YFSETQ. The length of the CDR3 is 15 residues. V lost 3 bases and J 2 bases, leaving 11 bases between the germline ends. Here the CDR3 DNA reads TGCGCCAGCAGCTCGGGAGAAAGAAACACCGGGGAGCTGTTTTTT. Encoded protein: CASSSGERNTGELFF.

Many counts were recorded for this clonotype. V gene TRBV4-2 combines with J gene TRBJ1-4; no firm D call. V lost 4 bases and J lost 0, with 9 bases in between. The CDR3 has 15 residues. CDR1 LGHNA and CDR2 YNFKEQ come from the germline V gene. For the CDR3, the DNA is TGTGCCAGCAGCCCAGAATTTGCAACTAATGAAAAACTGTTTTTT. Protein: CASSPEFATNEKLFF.